The T cell receptor beta chain described here comes from a study of blood T cells in healthy people across ages. Donors were systemically healthy Caucasian individuals from Russia aged about 6 to 95 years. It was with a sample-barcoded 5' primer and a J-beta primer mix that a second PCR of roughly 6 to 12 cycles was run. Using its own MiXCR run on the 5' RACE reads, TCRdb lists one record per CDR3 protein. The sample shows approximately 940,000 distinct CDR3 sequences, around 48% of them seen only once. In germline, CDR1 is GTSNPN, CDR2 SVGIG (reference sequence). V shed 8 bases and J 6 bases; nucleotides not matched to a gene: 10. CDR3 length equals 12 residues.

The chain recombines TRBV30 with TRBJ2-7, with 7 bases aligning to TRBD2. The clonotype was recovered from a young man in good health. The sequencing sample was made of blood. The chain's CDR3 is CAGGREDLEQYF. The DNA for the CDR3 is TGTGCCGGAGGGAGGGAGGACCTCGAGCAGTACTTC.